The 4 T cell receptor beta chains below all came from one sample that was sequenced in a study of blood T cell repertoires in COVID-19. The protocol was immunoSEQ multiplex PCR, while the TCRdb copy is restricted to in-frame clones and leaves out a portion. The sample carries over 60,000 clones, approximately 88% recorded once. Sequenced: peripheral blood. Source of these receptors: a human donor in a cohort sampled during active COVID-19.

This clone has more than one count but fewer than ten. The V and J genes are TRBV14 and TRBJ2-7, with 10 bases aligning to TRBD2. The germline CDR1 and CDR2 sequences are SGHDN and FVKESK. V lost 1 base and J lost 0; bases outside the gene matches: 0. The CDR3 covers 15 residues. CDR3 sequence: CASSQASGSSYEQYF. For the CDR3, the DNA is TGTGCCAGCAGCCAAGCTAGCGGGAGCTCCTACGAGCAGTACTTC.

The gene calls are TRBV6-1 and TRBJ2-7; possible D gene TRBD1, 5 bases. CDR3 length equals 14 residues. CDR1 and CDR2 from the germline V gene are MNHNS and SASEGT. V lost 1 base and J lost 4, with 11 bases in between. This chain's CDR3 is CASSEGGNLYEQYF. CDR3 coding DNA: TGTGCCAGCAGTGAAGGGGGCAACTTATACGAGCAGTACTTC.

This clone is a singleton in its sample. The chain carries TRBV28 and TRBJ1-5, with D maybe TRBD1 (6 bases). Germline CDR1 MDHEN, CDR2 SYDVKM. Trimming left V 6 bases short and J 4 bases short, with 16 bases between. CDR3 length: 15 residues. In DNA form, the CDR3 reads TGTGCCAGCAGACGAGGGGGGGCGGCTAATCAGCCCCAGCATTTT. This sequence encodes CASRRGGAANQPQHF.

This clone was found many times. The DNA of the CDR3 is TGTGCCAGCAGTTTCGACGTGTCGGGGAAAGACGAGCAGTACTTC. It is translated as CASSFDVSGKDEQYF. The J gene is TRBJ2-7, the V gene TRBV27, with a possible D match to TRBD2 (5 bases). The CDR3 consists of 15 residues. Germline loops: CDR1 MNHEY, CDR2 SMNVEV (reference sequence). V gave up 3 bases and J gave up 5 bases, with 17 bases separating them.